The entry below gives a single T cell receptor (beta chain) sequence along with its context. A much larger clone differs from this one at a single base, so this may be a read error. Unfractionated whole blood was the source of the extracted total RNA. What the library attached to individual cDNA molecules were unique molecular identifiers. TCRdb re-called the 5' RACE reads with MiXCR, one entry per CDR3 protein. The sample includes some 78,000 distinct CDR3 sequences, about 7.7% of them seen just once. The sample comes from a study of human T cells and chemical hapten exposure. Germline CDR1 and CDR2: KGHSH and LQKENI. CDR3 length: 15 residues. The V gene lost 3 bases and the J gene lost 5 bases, with 16 bases spanning the gap.

This TCR came from a male donor in good health. V is TRBV18 and J is TRBJ1-1, with a weak D call TRBD1 (5 bases). CDR3 loop: CASSPRVPQETEAFF. For the CDR3, the DNA is TGTGCCAGCTCACCCAGAGTCCCACAGGAAACTGAAGCTTTCTTT.